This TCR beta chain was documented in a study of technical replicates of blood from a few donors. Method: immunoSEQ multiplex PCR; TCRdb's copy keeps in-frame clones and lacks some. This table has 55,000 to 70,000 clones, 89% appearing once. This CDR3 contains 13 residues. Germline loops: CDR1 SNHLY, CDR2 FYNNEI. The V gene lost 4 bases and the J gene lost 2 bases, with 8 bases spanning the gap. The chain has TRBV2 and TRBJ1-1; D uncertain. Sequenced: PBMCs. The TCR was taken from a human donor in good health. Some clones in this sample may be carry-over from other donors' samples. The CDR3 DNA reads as TGTGCCAGCAGTGCGGACTTCAACACTGAAGCTTTCTTT. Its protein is CASSADFNTEAFF.